Listed below are T cell receptor beta chains from one sample, sequenced in a study of tissue T cells after allogeneic stem cell transplantation. TCRdb's copy holds only in-frame clones and misses some; the assay was immunoSEQ multiplex PCR. This repertoire shows over 4,000 clones, roughly 64% found once; its top ten account for roughly a sixth. Sequencing used tissue from the esophagus, obtained at autopsy. The source is a female donor older than 55 with lung cancer. Both conserved end residues are part of each CDR3. A D gene is named only where the DNA matches it firmly. The size entry is marked missing in some rows and otherwise reads once, few, many or a size class.

>TRBJ2-5|TRBD1|TRBV24-1|-
CATSDTRQGGTQYF
TGTGCCACCAGTGATACCCGACAGGGGGGGACCCAGTACTTC
>TRBJ2-1|-|TRBV6-1|large
CASSEPYGSPLDNEQFF
TGTGCCAGCAGTGAACCCTACGGATCACCTTTGGACAATGAGCAGTTCTTC
>TRBJ1-6|-|TRBV5-1|-
CASSLFGIASPLHF
TGCGCCAGCAGCTTATTTGGGATAGCCTCACCCCTCCACTTT
>TRBJ2-7|-|TRBV21-1|-
CASSKDRREGSEQYF
TGTGCCAGCAGCAAAGATCGCAGGGAGGGTTCCGAGCAGTACTTC
>TRBJ2-2|-|TRBV6-1|few
CASSDTRKGSGELFF
TGTGCCAGCAGTGACACTAGAAAGGGATCCGGGGAGCTGTTTTTT
>TRBJ1-2|-|TRBV18|-
CASSPRQNSYGYTF
TGTGCCAGCTCACCGAGACAGAACAGCTATGGCTACACCTTC
>TRBJ2-7|-|TRBV11-2|once
CASSLDWVSNEQYF
TGTGCCAGCAGCTTAGATTGGGTTTCCAACGAGCAGTACTTC
>TRBJ1-5|-|TRBV15|-
CATSRGTGLQPQHF
TGTGCCACCAGCAGGGGAACAGGGCTACAGCCCCAGCATTTT
>TRBJ2-1|TRBD2|TRBV29-1|-
CSVGVTSVVNNEQFF
TGCAGCGTTGGGGTGACTAGCGTGGTAAACAATGAGCAGTTCTTC
>TRBJ2-2|-|TRBV7-3|-
CASSITENTGELFF
TGTGCCAGCAGCATCACAGAGAACACCGGGGAGCTGTTTTTT
>TRBJ1-4|TRBD1|TRBV2|-
CASRDSGTGNEKLFF
TGTGCCAGCAGGGACTCCGGGACAGGGAATGAAAAACTGTTTTTT
>TRBJ1-2|TRBD1|TRBV6-5|-
CASSYGGQGTYGYTF
TGTGCCAGCAGTTACGGGGGACAGGGGACCTATGGCTACACCTTC
>TRBJ1-1|-|TRBV19|-
CASKWGPASTEAFF
TGTGCCAGTAAATGGGGTCCGGCGAGCACTGAAGCTTTCTTT
>TRBJ2-1|TRBD1|TRBV27|-
CASSPGPGTGPAWGEQFF
TGTGCCAGCAGTCCAGGACCCGGGACAGGTCCCGCGTGGGGTGAGCAGTTCTTC
>TRBJ2-7|-|TRBV19|large
CASSQAGPHEQYF
TGTGCCAGTAGCCAGGCCGGCCCCCACGAGCAGTACTTC
>TRBJ2-2|TRBD1|TRBV7-9|-
CASSFGTANTGELFF
TGTGCCAGCAGCTTTGGGACAGCGAACACCGGGGAGCTGTTTTTT
>TRBJ2-7|-|TRBV6-6|once
CASSIYRRDYEQYF
TGTGCCAGCAGCATCTATAGGAGGGACTACGAGCAGTACTTC
>TRBJ2-7|TRBD2|TRBV15|few
CATSRDRWETSGTYEQYF
TGTGCCACCAGCAGAGATCGGTGGGAGACTAGCGGTACCTACGAGCAGTACTTC
>TRBJ2-1|TRBD2|TRBV19|-
CASATGLATNNEQFF
TGTGCCAGCGCAACGGGACTAGCGACTAACAATGAGCAGTTCTTC
>TRBJ1-1|TRBD1|TRBV11-3|-
CASSPPGQGVVGQGEAFF
TGTGCCAGCAGCCCACCCGGACAGGGAGTGGTAGGGCAAGGGGAAGCTTTCTTT
>TRBJ2-5|-|TRBV5-5|-
CASSLPGVETQYF
TGTGCCAGCAGCTTGCCGGGTGTAGAGACCCAGTACTTC
>TRBJ1-6|TRBD1|TRBV11-2|-
CASSLEYGQGYSPLHF
TGTGCCAGCAGCTTAGAGTACGGACAGGGGTATTCACCCCTCCACTTT
>TRBJ1-3|-|TRBV3-1/TRBV3-2|-
CASSQDPVGRFSGNTIYF
TGTGCCAGCAGCCAAGATCCGGTCGGACGCTTCTCTGGAAACACCATATATTTT
>TRBJ1-4|-|TRBV7-9|-
CASSLPWEKLFF
TGTGCCAGCAGCTTACCCTGGGAAAAACTGTTTTTT
>TRBJ1-2|-|TRBV12-5|-
CASNQQTDYGYTF
TGTGCTAGTAACCAACAGACAGACTATGGCTACACCTTC
>TRBJ1-2|-|TRBV5-1|-
CASSLDGPQNYGYTF
TGCGCCAGCAGCTTGGATGGGCCTCAGAACTATGGCTACACCTTC
>TRBJ1-5|-|TRBV5-5|once
CASSLRLPDNQPQHF
TGTGCCAGCAGCTTGCGTCTGCCAGATAATCAGCCCCAGCATTTT
>TRBJ2-4|TRBD1|TRBV6-2/TRBV6-3|-
CASSWAGTEENIQYF
TGTGCCAGCAGTTGGGCCGGGACAGAAGAAAACATTCAGTACTTC
>TRBJ1-5|-|TRBV28|few
CASRQGEQPQHF
TGTGCCAGCAGACAGGGAGAGCAGCCCCAGCATTTT
>TRBJ1-1|-|TRBV7-3|-
CASSSRGGLNTEAFF
TGTGCCAGCAGCTCTAGGGGCGGATTGAACACTGAAGCTTTCTTT
>TRBJ2-2|-|TRBV15|-
CATSGTGELFF
TGTGCCACCTCAGGAACCGGGGAGCTGTTTTTT
>TRBJ2-7|-|TRBV6-5|-
CASSKGTLLWDEQYF
TGTGCCAGCAGTAAGGGGACACTCCTTTGGGACGAGCAGTACTTC
>TRBJ1-1|-|TRBV19|few
CASSIQNTEAFF
TGTGCCAGTAGTATACAGAACACTGAAGCTTTCTTT
>TRBJ1-1|-|TRBV4-3|-
CASSQGFGFRRTEAFF
TGCGCCAGCAGCCAAGGCTTCGGGTTCCGGCGAACTGAAGCTTTCTTT
>TRBJ1-5|-|TRBV2|few
CASNGKGRNQPQHF
TGTGCCAGCAACGGGAAAGGGCGCAATCAGCCCCAGCATTTT
>TRBJ2-1|-|TRBV20-1|-
CSLWRRNEQFF
TGCAGTTTGTGGCGGCGCAATGAGCAGTTCTTC
>TRBJ1-2|TRBD1|TRBV7-8|medium-sized
CASSLDFQGAVNYGYTF
TGTGCCAGCAGCTTGGATTTCCAGGGGGCTGTTAACTATGGCTACACCTTC
>TRBJ2-7|-|TRBV7-3|once
CASSLTGTLEGEQYF
TGTGCCAGCAGCTTGACCGGGACACTCGAGGGGGAGCAGTACTTC
>TRBJ2-3|-|TRBV5-6|few
CASSLEDYPGKDTDTQYF
TGTGCCAGCAGCTTGGAAGACTATCCGGGGAAGGACACAGATACGCAGTATTTT
>TRBJ1-1|TRBD1|TRBV19|-
CASSIGVGQGISEAFF
TGTGCCAGTAGTATAGGGGTCGGACAGGGTATTTCGGAAGCTTTCTTT
>TRBJ2-5|-|TRBV7-3|large
CASSPTGTWGETQYF
TGTGCCAGCAGCCCCACGGGGACCTGGGGGGAGACCCAGTACTTC
>TRBJ2-2|-|TRBV30|-
CAWSVRWSRELFF
TGTGCCTGGAGTGTACGATGGTCCAGGGAGCTGTTTTTT
>TRBJ1-5|-|TRBV6-2/TRBV6-3|few
CASSYQGFNQPQHF
TGTGCCAGCAGTTATCAGGGGTTCAATCAGCCCCAGCATTTT
>TRBJ2-5|TRBD2|TRBV6-5|few
CASRSAGGPETQYF
TGTGCCAGCAGGTCCGCGGGGGGCCCTGAGACCCAGTACTTC
>TRBJ2-7|-|TRBV7-3|-
CAGGGPPRDPNGDEQYF
TGTGCCGGGGGGGGGCCCCCGCGGGACCCAAACGGGGACGAGCAGTACTTC
>TRBJ1-5|-|TRBV2|-
CASSAQGSNQPQHF
TGTGCCAGCAGTGCTCAGGGTAGCAATCAGCCCCAGCATTTT
>TRBJ1-1|-|TRBV11-3|-
CASSLGGGQHTEAFF
TGTGCCAGCAGCTTAGGAGGCGGGCAGCACACTGAAGCTTTCTTT
>TRBJ1-2|TRBD1|TRBV7-6|large
CASSPGQGHGYTF
TGTGCCAGCAGCCCAGGACAGGGCCATGGCTACACCTTC
>TRBJ2-3|-|TRBV27|few
CASRSGNADTQYF
TGTGCCAGCAGGTCGGGAAACGCAGATACGCAGTATTTT
>TRBJ1-1|-|TRBV7-9|large
CASSFATTGNTEAFF
TGTGCCAGCAGCTTTGCAACGACAGGGAACACTGAAGCTTTCTTT
>TRBJ2-6|-|TRBV6-5|few
CASRARGSGANVLTF
TGTGCCAGCAGAGCCAGGGGTTCTGGGGCCAACGTCCTGACTTTC
>TRBJ2-7|-|TRBV6-5|-
CASSPGSGGSYEQYF
TGTGCCAGCAGTCCAGGGAGTGGAGGGTCCTACGAGCAGTACTTC
>TRBJ2-7|-|TRBV3-1/TRBV3-2|-
CASSQAGYEQYF
TGTGCCAGCAGCCAAGCAGGATACGAGCAGTACTTC
>TRBJ1-5|-|TRBV19|-
CASSIAGGPYQPQHF
TGTGCCAGTAGTATCGCTGGGGGTCCCTATCAGCCCCAGCATTTT
>TRBJ1-3|-|TRBV7-2|few
CASSLSTRGASGNTIYF
TGTGCCAGCAGCTTATCCACTCGAGGTGCCTCTGGAAACACCATATATTTT